The rows below give T cell receptor beta chains drawn from one sample of a study of T-cell memory formation after mild COVID-19. One entry per CDR3 protein results from TCRdb running MiXCR on the 5' RACE reads. The sample contains 450,000 to 700,000 distinct CDR3 sequences, about 20% of which appear only once. The sequenced sample consisted of PBMCs or a T cell subset sorted from them (not recorded which). The receptors were sampled from an adult woman who had mild COVID-19 (a few samples of this study predate the infection). Cell type and time point are not known. Each CDR3 is given with its conserved first and last residue. The D gene is left open where the match is weak. Clone size is shown for a subset of rows, as once, few, many or a class of expanded clone.

cdr3_nt	cdr3_aa	j_call	v_call	d_call	clone_size
TGTGCCAGCACCCTCTTTGGGGCCACCAACTACAATGAGCAGTTCTTC	CASTLFGATNYNEQFF	TRBJ2-1	TRBV11-2	-	few
TGTGCCAGCAGCTTACTCCTAGAACAAGCTTTCTTT	CASSLLLEQAFF	TRBJ1-1	TRBV7-9	-	-
TGTGCCAGCACCTCTCTAGGAACCGGGGAGCTGTTTTTT	CASTSLGTGELFF	TRBJ2-2	TRBV12-3/TRBV12-4	-	few
TGTGCCAGCAGCCAAGGGTCCGGGACAGGGGATTATAATTCACCCCTCCACTTT	CASSQGSGTGDYNSPLHF	TRBJ1-6	TRBV3-1	TRBD1	-
TGCAGCGTTCGGGGCGTGGATAGCTCCTACGAGCAGTACTTC	CSVRGVDSSYEQYF	TRBJ2-7	TRBV29-1	-	-
TGCGCCAGCAGCCAAGAGTTCGGCCGCCGGACCCAGTACTTC	CASSQEFGRRTQYF	TRBJ2-5	TRBV4-1	-	few
TGTGCCAGCAGCCAAGTTGGGCTAGCGGGCACAGATACGCAGTATTTT	CASSQVGLAGTDTQYF	TRBJ2-3	TRBV3-1	TRBD2	many
TGTGCCAGCAGCTCTCACAGGGGCGACTATGGCTACACCTTC	CASSSHRGDYGYTF	TRBJ1-2	TRBV7-2	TRBD1	many
TGCAGCGTTGAAGATTTTGGGCAGGGAGGTCTGTTCTTC	CSVEDFGQGGLFF	TRBJ2-1	TRBV29-1	-	few
TGTGCCAGCAGCCCCACTAGCGGGGAATCCTACGAGCAGTACTTC	CASSPTSGESYEQYF	TRBJ2-7	TRBV7-8	TRBD2	few
TGTGCCAGCTCACAGGGACAGCCCCCGCAGTACTTC	CASSQGQPPQYF	TRBJ2-7	TRBV18	TRBD1	few
TGTGCCAGCAGCCAAGGGTCCGGGCTTTTCTACAATGAGCAGTTCTTC	CASSQGSGLFYNEQFF	TRBJ2-1	TRBV3-1	-	-
TGTGCCAGCAGCTTAGGTATCCCCAGGGGCACTGAAGCTTTCTTT	CASSLGIPRGTEAFF	TRBJ1-1	TRBV12-3/TRBV12-4	-	many
TGTGCCAGCAGTTATCGTGGTGCTGGGAGGGATACGCAGTATTTT	CASSYRGAGRDTQYF	TRBJ2-3	TRBV6-5	-	few
TGTGCCAGCAGCATTAGCGGGGGGGCCATAGATACGCAGTATTTT	CASSISGGAIDTQYF	TRBJ2-3	TRBV7-9	TRBD2	many
TGCGCCAGCAGCCAAGATTCCTTCACGGGAAACACCATATATTTT	CASSQDSFTGNTIYF	TRBJ1-3	TRBV4-3	-	-
TGTGCCAGTAGTACCCCCCATGGACAGAGCAATCAGCCCCAGCATTTT	CASSTPHGQSNQPQHF	TRBJ1-5	TRBV19	-	-
TGTGCCACCAGTGATTCATGGGGTCGTACCAATGAGCAGTTCTTC	CATSDSWGRTNEQFF	TRBJ2-1	TRBV24-1	-	few
TGTGCCAGCAGCGTAGATCCCGGCCCGTCGGCAGATACGCAGTATTTT	CASSVDPGPSADTQYF	TRBJ2-3	TRBV9	-	-
TGCAGTGCTAGCCCTCCACTAGCGGGAGGGAGGGATACGCAGTATTTT	CSASPPLAGGRDTQYF	TRBJ2-3	TRBV20-1	TRBD2	-
TGCAGTGCTGTGACTAGCGGGGGCCGCACAGATACGCAGTATTTT	CSAVTSGGRTDTQYF	TRBJ2-3	TRBV20-1	TRBD2	few
TGTGCCAGCAGCTCCCGGTGGGGGGCTGGTAATCAGCCCCAGCATTTT	CASSSRWGAGNQPQHF	TRBJ1-5	TRBV7-2	-	-
TGTGCCAGCTCACCACTTTTAAACGAGCAGTACTTC	CASSPLLNEQYF	TRBJ2-7	TRBV18	-	-
TGCAGCGGAGCCCAGAGCTACTACGAGCAGTACTTC	CSGAQSYYEQYF	TRBJ2-7	TRBV20-1	-	few
TGCAGCGTTGGACGCGGCGGCATGGGGGCAGGGGGCGAGCAGTACTTC	CSVGRGGMGAGGEQYF	TRBJ2-7	TRBV29-1	TRBD1	many
TGTGCCAGCAGCTTGGAGAAGGGAGTCAACTATGGCTACACCTTC	CASSLEKGVNYGYTF	TRBJ1-2	TRBV5-4	-	medium-sized
TGCGCCAGCAGCCAAGAGGGGAGTATGAATCAGCCCCAGCATTTT	CASSQEGSMNQPQHF	TRBJ1-5	TRBV4-1	-	-
TGTGCCACCAGCAGGGGAACATCACCATACGAGCAGTACTTC	CATSRGTSPYEQYF	TRBJ2-7	TRBV15	-	-
TGTGCCAGCAGCCGACGGAGTTTCGGGGAGACCCAGTACTTC	CASSRRSFGETQYF	TRBJ2-5	TRBV7-6	-	-
TGTGCCAGCAGTTTTTGGGAGGCAGAGCTGTTTTTT	CASSFWEAELFF	TRBJ2-2	TRBV12-3/TRBV12-4	-	few
TGTGCCAGCAGTTTATTTTTGAGCGGGAGGGGGCAGTTCTTC	CASSLFLSGRGQFF	TRBJ2-1	TRBV27	TRBD2	-
TGTGCCACCAGCAAAAGGACGGAGAATGAGCAGTTCTTC	CATSKRTENEQFF	TRBJ2-1	TRBV15	-	-
-	CASSRGESTPGSCFF	TRBJ2-2	TRBV23-1	-	-
TGCGCCAGCAGCACCGGGATTAACCGGGCCAAAAACATTCAGTACTTC	CASSTGINRAKNIQYF	TRBJ2-4	TRBV5-1	-	few
TGTGCCAGCAGTGGAACAGGGGGCGTAATCGATGAGCAGTTCTTC	CASSGTGGVIDEQFF	TRBJ2-1	TRBV27	TRBD1	few
TGCAGCGTTGAAGGGGCGGGCAGCTCCTACAATGAGCAGTTCTTC	CSVEGAGSSYNEQFF	TRBJ2-1	TRBV29-1	-	few
TGTGCCAGCAGCTTATCGTCGTCTAACCAAGAGACCCAGTACTTC	CASSLSSSNQETQYF	TRBJ2-5	TRBV7-2	-	-